One and the same sample provided the 24 T cell receptor beta chains below, sequenced in a study of human thymus T cells. Sequencing used immunoSEQ multiplex PCR; TCRdb keeps in-frame clones, though not all of them. The table records some 120,000 clones, over 85% of them present only once. Obtained as resections during corrective heart surgery, the thymus tissue was then studied. Sequenced sample: thymus tissue. These receptors originate from a boy less than two years old with a congenital heart defect but otherwise immunologically healthy.

This sequence joins TRBV28 and TRBJ2-2; D could derive from TRBD1 or TRBD2 (5 bases each). The CDR3 consists of 14 residues. Germline V gives CDR1 MDHEN, CDR2 SYDVKM. V shed 8 bases and J shed 6 bases, with 16 bases lying between them. The chain's CDR3 is CASEGYGAPGELFF. In DNA, the CDR3 is TGTGCCAGCGAGGGGTACGGGGCCCCCGGGGAGCTGTTTTTT.

This chain links TRBV4-3 with TRBJ2-2, with TRBD2 matching over 15 bases. V lost 4 bases and J lost 4; bases outside the gene matches: 7. Germline assignment: CDR1 LGHNA and CDR2 YSLEER. CDR3 length equals 18 residues. The CDR3 DNA reads as TGCGCCAGCAGCCCTTACGGACTAGCGGGGGGGACCACCGGGGAGCTGTTTTTT. This encodes CASSPYGLAGGTTGELFF.

This clone was detected only once. V usage is TRBV19 and J usage is TRBJ2-2, with D possibly TRBD1 on 5 matching bases. V was pared by 6 bases and J by 1 base, with 12 bases between. Germline CDR1 LNHDA, CDR2 SQIVND (reference sequence). The CDR3 has 15 amino acids. CDR3 DNA: TGTGCCAGTAGGAAGGGGCGCGAGAACACCGGGGAGCTGTTTTTT. Translation: CASRKGRENTGELFF.

V and J are TRBV5-1 and TRBJ2-5; a possible D gene is TRBD2 (6 bases). The CDR3 loop spans 16 amino acids. The germline V and J ends were trimmed by 3 bases and 5 bases, with 20 bases remaining between them. Germline values: CDR1 SGHRS, CDR2 YFSETQ. The chain's CDR3 is CASSWLALRGRETQYF. Here the CDR3 DNA reads TGCGCCAGCAGCTGGCTAGCGCTCCGGGGCAGGGAGACCCAGTACTTC.

The chain links TRBV11-2 to TRBJ1-6, with no clear D. Per germline, CDR1 SGHAT and CDR2 FQNNGV. V lost 8 bases, J lost 3 bases, and 14 bases lay in between. CDR3 length: 15 residues. DNA of the CDR3: TGTGCCAGCTCGAGAATGGGCGACTATAATTCACCCCTCCACTTT. It codes for CASSRMGDYNSPLHF.

V is TRBV4-3 and J is TRBJ1-1; 7 positions agree with TRBD1. V gave up 1 base and J gave up 0 bases; unmatched junction bases: 17. The germline gives CDR1 LGHNA, CDR2 YSLEER. This CDR3 contains 20 residues. CDR3 in DNA: TGCGCCAGCAGCCAAGCCGAAAAAGACAGGGACAACTCCATGAACACTGAAGCTTTCTTT. This translates into CASSQAEKDRDNSMNTEAFF.

On this clone: The junction departs from germline at one end; a sequencing error may be responsible. This rearrangement joins TRBV5-7 to TRBJ2-2, with D perhaps matching TRBD1 (6 bases). TRBV5-7 is assigned to the ORF class and has an uncertain function. This CDR3 is 14 amino acids long. The CDR3, as DNA: TGTGTCAGCAGCTTGGGGGCTTCCCCCGGGGAGCTGTTTTTT. Its protein is CVSSLGASPGELFF.

The chain couples TRBV6-1 to TRBJ2-4; possibly TRBD2 for D (6 bases). V dropped 0 bases and J dropped 1 base, with 16 bases sitting between them. CDR1 and CDR2 (germline): MNHNS, SASEGT. The length of the CDR3 is 18 residues. The CDR3 loop reads CASSEALPGEEAKNIQYF. The DNA of the CDR3 is TGTGCCAGCAGTGAAGCGCTTCCGGGGGAGGAGGCCAAAAACATTCAGTACTTC.

The V and J genes are TRBV28 and TRBJ2-2; D unresolved. The CDR3 totals 14 residues. Germline-derived CDR1 and CDR2 are MDHEN and SYDVKM. V lost 7 bases and J lost 1, with 10 bases in between. CDR3 DNA: TGTGCCAGCACAAAGACGGTGAACACCGGGGAGCTGTTTTTT. Translation: CASTKTVNTGELFF.

V usage is TRBV28 and J usage is TRBJ1-2; 10 positions agree with TRBD1. Germline CDR1 and CDR2: MDHEN and SYDVKM. The CDR3 covers 15 residues. J was trimmed by 4 bases and V by 4 bases; bases with no gene match: 6. Here the CDR3 DNA reads TGTGCCAGCAGTTCCGGGACAGGGGTCATCTATGGCTACACCTTC. This translates into CASSSGTGVIYGYTF.

The chain has TRBV5-1 and TRBJ1-1; D might be TRBD1 (5 bases). Trimming removed 2 bases at V and 7 bases at J, with 21 bases between. The CDR3 is 16 amino acids. Germline assignment: CDR1 SGHRS and CDR2 YFSETQ. The CDR3 spells CASSFSAKGQRDEAFF. DNA of the CDR3: TGCGCCAGCAGCTTTTCAGCAAAGGGGCAGAGGGATGAAGCTTTCTTT.

The rearrangement joins TRBV30 to TRBJ1-3, with D perhaps TRBD1 (5 bases). This CDR3 has 18 residues. The germline V and J ends were trimmed by 2 bases and 0 bases, with 20 bases remaining between them. Germline V gives CDR1 GTSNPN, CDR2 SVGIG (reference sequence). DNA of the CDR3: TGTGCCTGGAGTACAAGTGGGGAGCGGGACCCCTCTGGAAACACCATATATTTT. Encoded protein: CAWSTSGERDPSGNTIYF.

The chain carries TRBV4-1 and TRBJ2-3, with 8 positions matching TRBD2. Germline lookup yields CDR1 MGHRA and CDR2 YSYEKL. J gave up 4 bases and V 0 bases, and 9 bases lay outside the gene matches. This CDR3 is built from 17 residues. In nucleotides, the CDR3 is TGCGCCAGCAGCCAAGATGGTCCCGGACTAGCCGCAGATACGCAGTATTTT. Translating gives CASSQDGPGLAADTQYF.

This chain joins TRBV28 and TRBJ2-1; TRBD1 matches at 12 bases. CDR3 length equals 18 residues. Germline V gives CDR1 MDHEN, CDR2 SYDVKM. V gave up 2 bases and J gave up 3 bases; unmatched junction bases: 8. CDR3 amino acids: CASSLGTGGTSSYNEQFF. Here the CDR3 DNA reads TGTGCCAGCAGTTTAGGGACAGGGGGCACGTCGAGCTACAATGAGCAGTTCTTC. Based on the CDR3 plus reference TRBV28 and TRBJ2-1, the full variable domain is DVKVTQSSRYLVKRTGEKVFLECVQDMDHENMFWYRQDPGLGLRLIYFSYDVKMKEKGDIPEGYSVSREKKERFSLILESASTNQTSMYLCASSLGTGGTSSYNEQFFGPGTRLTVL.

V gene TRBV7-2 combines with J gene TRBJ2-1; 12 bases are shared with TRBD2. The ends lost 5 bases at V and 3 bases at J; junction bases unmatched: 5. Germline CDR1 SGHTA, CDR2 FQGNSA. The CDR3 totals 16 residues. CDR3 in DNA: TGTGCCAGCAGCCAAGGGACTAGCGGGTTCTACAATGAGCAGTTCTTC. This encodes CASSQGTSGFYNEQFF.

In this sample, this clone turned up once. The chain joins TRBV9 to TRBJ2-7; TRBD2 is a possible D gene (7 bases). CDR3 length equals 13 residues. With 6 bases removed from V and 6 bases from J, the gap between germline ends came to 16 bases. From germline, CDR1 is SGDLS and CDR2 YYNGEE. CDR3: CASKNREGFEQYF. The CDR3 DNA follows: TGTGCCAGCAAAAACAGGGAGGGTTTCGAGCAGTACTTC.

The chain links TRBV6-1 to TRBJ1-1, with no clear D. Germline V gene lookup returns CDR1 MNHNS and CDR2 SASEGT. There are 14 residues in the CDR3. Between the trimmed V and J ends, which lost 4 bases and 0 bases, there was a span of 9 bases. The CDR3 here is CASSGNSLNTEAFF. DNA of the CDR3: TGTGCCAGCAGTGGGAACAGTCTGAACACTGAAGCTTTCTTT.

V is TRBV27 and J is TRBJ2-7, with 7 positions matching TRBD1. This CDR3 comprises 13 residues. CDR1 is MNHEY, CDR2 SMNVEV, per germline (reference sequence). The trim removed 5 bases at V and 5 bases at J, leaving 6 bases unmatched. The CDR3 coding sequence is TGTGCCAGCAGTCACAGGGGAGAGAACGAGCAGTACTTC. Translated, it gives CASSHRGENEQYF.

This clone was picked up one time. This chain joins TRBV14 and TRBJ2-7, with D maybe TRBD1 (6 bases). The CDR3 covers 14 residues. Looked up from germline, CDR1 is SGHDN and CDR2 is FVKESK. V shed 3 bases and J shed 3 bases, with 12 bases lying between them. CDR3 bases: TGTGCCAGCAGCCAGCAGGGGCGCATCTACGAGCAGTACTTC. This gives the protein CASSQQGRIYEQYF.

The rearrangement uses TRBV6-5 and TRBJ1-3, with TRBD1 matching over 7 bases. The CDR3 has 13 residues. V was pared by 4 bases and J by 7 bases, with 4 bases of the junction left unmatched. Germline assignment: CDR1 MNHEY and CDR2 SVGAGI. This CDR3 reads CASSLNRGNTIYF. The CDR3 nucleotides read TGTGCCAGCAGTTTAAACAGGGGTAACACCATATATTTT.

This chain uses TRBV6-1 with TRBJ2-7; D is uncertain. The CDR3 consists of 13 residues. The germline V and J ends were trimmed by 4 bases and 2 bases, with 9 bases remaining between them. Germline lookup yields CDR1 MNHNS and CDR2 SASEGT. The CDR3 is CASSGPEAYEQYF. The CDR3 DNA reads TGTGCCAGCAGTGGACCCGAGGCCTACGAGCAGTACTTC.

This rearrangement joins TRBV10-2 to TRBJ2-3; 10 nucleotides align to TRBD2. The germline V gene encodes CDR1 WSHSY and CDR2 SAAADI. The CDR3 spans 17 residues. The V gene end was trimmed by 4 bases and the J gene end by 4 bases; junction bases not matched to a gene: 11. The CDR3 coding sequence is TGCGCCAGCAGTGCGGCGTCGGGTAGCGGGGGGCCAGATACGCAGTATTTT. Its protein product is CASSAASGSGGPDTQYF.

This chain uses TRBV29-1 with TRBJ1-1; TRBD1 agrees at 7 bases. The CDR3 has 13 amino acids. Germline loops: CDR1 SQVTM, CDR2 ANQGSEA. The ends lost 7 bases at V and 6 bases at J; junction bases unmatched: 11. The CDR3 DNA follows: TGCAGCGCTGCGGACAGGCAGGGCGCTGAAGCTTTCTTT. This sequence encodes CSAADRQGAEAFF.

J is TRBJ2-5 and V is TRBV5-6, with 8 bases lining up with TRBD1. After removal of 4 bases from V and 5 bases from J, the junction contained 10 bases not matched to a gene. Germline-derived CDR1 and CDR2 are SGHDT and YYEEEE. The CDR3 has 15 amino acids. CDR3 sequence: CASSGTDRVRETQYF. In DNA, the CDR3 is TGTGCCAGCAGCGGGACGGACAGGGTGAGGGAGACCCAGTACTTC.